The 8 T cell receptor beta chains listed next were all sequenced from one sample in a study of cytotoxic CD8 clonotypes in ibrutinib-treated CLL. Here immunoSEQ multiplex PCR was the method, and the copy in TCRdb shows in-frame clones only, minus some. This table holds under 150,000 clones, 84% found once. Sequencing was performed on PBMCs, taken after 24 months of ibrutinib treatment. The source of these receptors is a human donor with chronic lymphocytic leukemia.

CDR3 region: CAWSRDTLGQPQHF. The CDR3 DNA is TGTGCCTGGAGCCGGGACACACTTGGGCAGCCCCAGCATTTT. The rearrangement links TRBV30 to TRBJ1-5; tentative D call: TRBD1 (6 bases). CDR1 is GTSNPN and CDR2 is SVGIG in the germline V gene (reference sequence). The CDR3 loop spans 14 amino acids. V dropped 3 bases and J dropped 7 bases, with 16 bases sitting between them.

The chain couples TRBV6-5 to TRBJ1-2, with 7 bases aligning to TRBD1. With V trimmed by 5 bases and J by 6 bases, 9 bases remained unmatched. CDR3 length: 14 amino acids. Germline CDR1 reads MNHEY; CDR2 reads SVGAGI. The chain's CDR3 is CASSETQGVNGYTF. The CDR3 DNA sequence: TGTGCCAGCAGTGAAACGCAGGGGGTCAATGGCTACACCTTC.

This chain joins TRBV7-8 and TRBJ1-6; D is uncertain. Germline V gene sequence: CDR1 SGHVS, CDR2 FQNEAQ. The CDR3 spans 14 residues. Trimming took off 0 bases at V and 4 bases at J, with 4 bases between the two ends. This CDR3 reads CASSLAGYNSPLHF. CDR3 nucleotides: TGTGCCAGCAGCTTAGCAGGGTATAATTCACCCCTCCACTTT.

This rearrangement joins TRBV10-2 to TRBJ1-5; D is possibly TRBD1 (6 bases). Germline CDR1 and CDR2: WSHSY and SAAADI. The V and J ends lost 4 bases and 3 bases respectively, with 13 bases between them. This CDR3 spans 15 amino acids. This CDR3 reads CASSGDTGNNQPQHF. CDR3 coding DNA: TGCGCCAGCAGTGGGGACACAGGGAACAATCAGCCCCAGCATTTT.

This clone came up a few times. This rearrangement joins TRBV7-9 to TRBJ1-4; D is ambiguous. The V gene lost 5 bases and the J gene lost 6 bases, with 7 bases spanning the gap. CDR1 is SEHNR, CDR2 FQNEAQ, per germline (reference sequence). The CDR3 contains 12 residues. The CDR3 loop reads CASSLSHEKLFF. As DNA, the CDR3 is TGTGCCAGCAGCCTGTCTCATGAAAAACTGTTTTTT.

The chain recombines TRBV2 with TRBJ2-7; 9 bases map to TRBD1. Losses at the gene ends were 6 bases for V and 6 bases for J; bases not matched to a gene: 9. The CDR3 spans 14 residues. Looked up from germline, CDR1 is SNHLY and CDR2 is FYNNEI. CDR3 amino acids: CASRVWDRVREQYF. The CDR3 DNA follows: TGTGCCAGCAGAGTATGGGACAGGGTACGCGAGCAGTACTTC.

In this sample, this clone turned up once. V is TRBV10-3 and J is TRBJ2-5, with a weak D call TRBD1 (5 bases). The CDR3 runs to 14 residues. Trimming pared 0 bases from V and 0 bases from J, leaving 5 bases between. CDR1 and CDR2 from the germline V gene are ENHRY and SYGVKD. CDR3 sequence reads: CAISESGDQETQYF. CDR3 DNA: TGTGCCATCAGTGAGTCAGGGGACCAAGAGACCCAGTACTTC.

The chain recombines TRBV7-9 with TRBJ1-2; 10 bases line up with TRBD1. CDR1 is SEHNR, CDR2 FQNEAQ, per germline (reference sequence). This CDR3 spans 15 amino acids. V was pared by 5 bases and J by 8 bases, with 11 bases of the junction left unmatched. CDR3: CASSATGTGESGYTF. The CDR3 DNA follows: TGTGCCAGCAGCGCAACTGGGACAGGGGAAAGCGGCTACACCTTC.